One and the same sample provided the 10 T cell receptor beta chains below, sequenced in a study of blood T cell repertoires in COVID-19 (dated by TCRdb to about 2020). Library prep was done by the immunoSEQ multiplex PCR assay. TCRdb re-hosts the immuneACCESS table, in-frame sequences only. Its copies lack some clones; in the studies checked, an unresolved V gene accounts for under half of them, and the cause for the rest is not known. This sample holds 250,000 to 300,000 clones; approximately 85% were observed only once. The ten largest clones take up around 2% of the sample. Material for sequencing was PBMCs or T cells enriched from blood (not recorded which). Source of these receptors: a woman aged 45 to 65 who had recovered from COVID-19.

The V call is TRBV20-1, the J call TRBJ1-2, with unresolved D. Looked up from germline, CDR1 is DFQATT and CDR2 is SNEGSKA (reference sequence). V was pared by 6 bases and J by 5 bases, with 4 bases between. The CDR3 covers 9 residues. CDR3 sequence reads: CSAPYGYTF. CDR3 DNA sequence: TGCAGTGCCCCGTATGGCTACACCTTC.

The chain is built from TRBV7-9 and TRBJ1-1, with D maybe TRBD1 (5 bases). Per the germline V gene, CDR1 is SEHNR and CDR2 is FQNEAQ (reference sequence). The CDR3 is 14 amino acids. V was pared by 0 bases and J by 6 bases, with 11 bases between. The DNA for the CDR3 is TGTGCCAGCAGCTTAGCCCATGGGGGGGCTGAAGCTTTCTTT. Its protein product is CASSLAHGGAEAFF.

The genes are TRBV28 and TRBJ2-7, with a weak D call TRBD1 (6 bases). This CDR3 is built from 15 residues. CDR1 and CDR2 (germline): MDHEN, SYDVKM. V was shortened by 6 bases and J by 5 bases, with 20 bases between the two germline ends. CDR3: CASSRSGTTDDEQYF. The CDR3 DNA is TGTGCCAGCAGCAGATCCGGGACAACCGACGACGAGCAGTACTTC.

V and J are TRBV6-2 or TRBV6-3 and TRBJ2-2; possible D gene TRBD2, 5 bases. V shed 6 bases and J shed 1 base, with 18 bases lying between them. In germline, CDR1 is MNHEY, CDR2 SVGEGT. The CDR3 has 17 amino acids. The CDR3 sequence is CASSAPRGLENTGELFF. Here the CDR3 DNA reads TGTGCCAGCAGCGCCCCCCGGGGATTGGAGAACACCGGGGAGCTGTTTTTT.

The rearrangement joins TRBV6-5 to TRBJ1-1; 8 bases match TRBD1. This CDR3 is 14 amino acids long. J lost 4 bases, V lost 6 bases, and 7 bases had no gene match. Germline V CDR1 and CDR2: MNHEY, SVGAGI. The CDR3 sequence is CASRRQGYGTEAFF. DNA of the CDR3: TGTGCCAGCAGGCGACAGGGGTATGGCACTGAAGCTTTCTTT.

The gene calls are TRBV5-1 and TRBJ2-7, with D unresolved. CDR1 is SGHRS, CDR2 YFSETQ, per germline. CDR3 length equals 14 residues. V lost 0 bases and J 7 bases, leaving 14 bases between the germline ends. The CDR3 sequence is CASSLGWSRREQYF. CDR3 DNA sequence: TGCGCCAGCAGCTTGGGATGGTCCCGGCGGGAGCAGTACTTC.

V usage is TRBV5-1 and J usage is TRBJ2-7, with 7 bases matching TRBD2. The CDR3 sequence is 14 residues long. V was clipped by 4 bases and J by 3 bases; unmatched bases: 7. Per the germline V gene, CDR1 is SGHRS and CDR2 is YFSETQ. As DNA, the CDR3 is TGCGCCAGCAGCCCAGGAGCGGGAAGCTACGAGCAGTACTTC. Protein: CASSPGAGSYEQYF.

This chain uses TRBV27 with TRBJ2-7, with 8 bases fitting TRBD1. Germline V CDR1 and CDR2: MNHEY, SMNVEV (reference sequence). The CDR3 length is 15 residues. With 5 bases clipped from V and 5 bases from J, the junction kept 11 bases outside the gene matches. The CDR3 DNA reads as TGTGCCAGCAGTCGACGCGGACAGGGCGTAGACGAGCAGTACTTC. This sequence encodes CASSRRGQGVDEQYF.

The rearrangement links TRBV3-1 (or the pseudogene TRBV3-2) to TRBJ2-3; D unclear. The CDR3 sequence is 11 residues long. CDR1 is LGHDT, CDR2 YNNKEL, per germline (reference sequence). Trimming removed 2 bases at V and 6 bases at J, with 3 bases between. The CDR3: CASSQLDTQYF. CDR3 sequence (DNA): TGTGCCAGCAGCCAACTGGATACGCAGTATTTT.

The chain is built from TRBV28 and TRBJ1-2, with D uncertain. V dropped 3 bases and J dropped 7 bases, with 15 bases sitting between them. The germline gives CDR1 MDHEN, CDR2 SYDVKM. This CDR3 is 14 amino acids long. DNA for the CDR3: TGTGCCAGCAGTTTCCTCTTGAGGGAGGGTGGCTACACCTTC. Translation: CASSFLLREGGYTF.